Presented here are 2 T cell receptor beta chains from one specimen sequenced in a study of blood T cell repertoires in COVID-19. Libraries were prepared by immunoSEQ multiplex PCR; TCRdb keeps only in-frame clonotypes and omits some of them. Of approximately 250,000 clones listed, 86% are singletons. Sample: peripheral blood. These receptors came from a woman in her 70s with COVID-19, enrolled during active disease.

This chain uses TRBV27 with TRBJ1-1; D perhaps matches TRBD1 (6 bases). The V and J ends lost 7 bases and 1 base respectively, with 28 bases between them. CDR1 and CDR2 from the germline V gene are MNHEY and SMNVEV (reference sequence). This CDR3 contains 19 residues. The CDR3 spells CASTPLGGGKVLWNTEAFF. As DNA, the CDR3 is TGTGCCAGCACCCCCCTGGGGGGGGGCAAGGTTTTATGGAACACTGAAGCTTTCTTT.

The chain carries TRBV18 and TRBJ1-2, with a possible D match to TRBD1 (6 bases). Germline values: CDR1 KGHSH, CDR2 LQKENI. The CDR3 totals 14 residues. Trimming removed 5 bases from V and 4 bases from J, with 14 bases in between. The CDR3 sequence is CASSRYGDIYGYTF. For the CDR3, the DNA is TGTGCCAGCTCAAGATACGGGGACATCTATGGCTACACCTTC. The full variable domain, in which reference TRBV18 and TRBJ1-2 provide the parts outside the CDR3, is NAGVMQNPRHLVRRRGQEARLRCSPMKGHSHVYWYRQLPEEGLKFMVYLQKENIIDESGMPKERFSAEFPKEGPSILRIQQVVRGDSAAYFCASSRYGDIYGYTFGSGTRLTVV.